These T cell receptor beta chains were read from a single sample in a study of T cells in Graves' hyperthyroidism and ophthalmopathy. TCRdb called the multiplex PCR reads again in MiXCR, with one record for every CDR3 protein. The table has fewer than 750,000 distinct CDR3 sequences, 14% to 15% seen once. Material: blood. These receptors were collected from a woman between 40 and 55 years old with Graves' ophthalmopathy. Each CDR3 is given with its conserved first and last residue. A D gene is named only where the DNA matches it firmly. Some rows have no size entry. The others give once, few or many, or a class for an expanded clone.

abundance: many
v_gene: TRBV27
d_gene: NA
j_gene: TRBJ1-5
len: 15
CDR3nt: TGTGCCAGCAGTTTAACTAGCCTGGCTCATCAGCCCCAGCATTTT
CDR3aa: CASSLTSLAHQPQHF

abundance: many
v_gene: TRBV7-8
d_gene: TRBD1
j_gene: TRBJ2-2
len: 16
CDR3nt: TGTGCCAGCAGCCAAGGGGACAGGGCGGGCACCGGGGAGCTGTTTTTT
CDR3aa: CASSQGDRAGTGELFF

abundance: many
v_gene: TRBV6-1
d_gene: NA
j_gene: TRBJ1-1
len: 13
CDR3nt: TGTGCCAGCAGTGGAGCAGGCTACACTGAAGCTTTCTTT
CDR3aa: CASSGAGYTEAFF

abundance: many
v_gene: TRBV6-1
d_gene: NA
j_gene: TRBJ1-1
len: 13
CDR3nt: TGTGCCAGCAGTGCAATGGGGTTTACTGAAGCTTTCTTT
CDR3aa: CASSAMGFTEAFF

abundance: many
v_gene: TRBV28
d_gene: TRBD1
j_gene: TRBJ2-5
len: 16
CDR3nt: TGTGCCAGCAGTCCGCGATTGGACAGGGGGCAGGAGACCCAGTACTTC
CDR3aa: CASSPRLDRGQETQYF

abundance: many
v_gene: TRBV7-2
d_gene: NA
j_gene: TRBJ1-1
len: 14
CDR3nt: TGTGCCAGCAGCCATATCTTTGGGAACACTGAAGCTTTCTTT
CDR3aa: CASSHIFGNTEAFF

abundance: many
v_gene: TRBV12-3/TRBV12-4
d_gene: TRBD2
j_gene: TRBJ2-7
len: 14
CDR3nt: TGTGCCAGCAGTTTAGGGGGAGGGCCTTACGAGCAGTACTTC
CDR3aa: CASSLGGGPYEQYF

abundance: few
v_gene: TRBV18
d_gene: TRBD1
j_gene: TRBJ2-5
len: 13
CDR3nt: TGTGCCAGCTTCAGGGACAGCCAAGAGACCCAGTACTTC
CDR3aa: CASFRDSQETQYF

abundance: medium-sized
v_gene: TRBV6-1
d_gene: NA
j_gene: TRBJ2-5
len: 15
CDR3nt: TGTGCCAGCAGTGCCCCCAGCTCGGCGGGAGAGACCCAGTACTTC
CDR3aa: CASSAPSSAGETQYF

abundance: few
v_gene: TRBV30
d_gene: NA
j_gene: TRBJ1-2
len: 13
CDR3nt: TGTGCCTGGAAGAGGGGCGACGGCTATGGCTACACCTTC
CDR3aa: CAWKRGDGYGYTF

abundance: many
v_gene: TRBV6-2/TRBV6-3
d_gene: NA
j_gene: TRBJ1-2
len: 15
CDR3nt: TGTGCCAGCAGTTACTCGTTGCAGGATACCTATGGCTACACCTTC
CDR3aa: CASSYSLQDTYGYTF

abundance: few
v_gene: TRBV18
d_gene: NA
j_gene: TRBJ1-5
len: 17
CDR3nt: TGTGCCAGCTCACTCACGCCGGGACTGAATAGCAATCAGCCCCAGCATTTT
CDR3aa: CASSLTPGLNSNQPQHF

abundance: many
v_gene: TRBV19
d_gene: NA
j_gene: TRBJ2-4
len: 15
CDR3nt: TGTGCCAGTAGTATCCAGTCAGGGGGAGGAGACATTCAGTACTTC
CDR3aa: CASSIQSGGGDIQYF

abundance: many
v_gene: TRBV19
d_gene: NA
j_gene: TRBJ1-1
len: 13
CDR3nt: TGTGCCAGTAGAAATCGACCAGGGACTGAAGCTTTCTTT
CDR3aa: CASRNRPGTEAFF

abundance: many
v_gene: TRBV11-2
d_gene: NA
j_gene: TRBJ2-3
len: 13
CDR3nt: TGTGCCAGCAGCTTATCACCCAGAGATACGCAGTATTTT
CDR3aa: CASSLSPRDTQYF

abundance: NA
v_gene: TRBV6-2/TRBV6-3
d_gene: TRBD1
j_gene: TRBJ1-3
len: 18
CDR3nt: TGTGCCAGCAGTTACTCGATGGGACAGGGGGGTTCTGGAAACACCATATATTTT
CDR3aa: CASSYSMGQGGSGNTIYF

abundance: few
v_gene: TRBV30
d_gene: NA
j_gene: TRBJ1-1
len: 14
CDR3nt: TGTGCCTGGAGTGACGGGGCGGGATTTACTGAAGCTTTCTTT
CDR3aa: CAWSDGAGFTEAFF

abundance: NA
v_gene: TRBV28
d_gene: NA
j_gene: TRBJ2-7
len: 14
CDR3nt: TGTGCCAGCAGTTTCCCAACAGGGAACTACGAGCAGTACTTC
CDR3aa: CASSFPTGNYEQYF

abundance: few
v_gene: TRBV9
d_gene: NA
j_gene: TRBJ2-3
len: 14
CDR3nt: TGTGCCAGCAGCGTAGCTGGCTCCACAGATACGCAGTATTTT
CDR3aa: CASSVAGSTDTQYF

abundance: many
v_gene: TRBV12-3/TRBV12-4
d_gene: NA
j_gene: TRBJ2-4
len: 16
CDR3nt: TGTGCCAGCAGTTTAATGCAGTCAGTAGCCAAAAACATTCAGTACTTC
CDR3aa: CASSLMQSVAKNIQYF

abundance: many
v_gene: TRBV28
d_gene: NA
j_gene: TRBJ1-5
len: 13
CDR3nt: TGTGCCAGCAGTGTAGGAGCAATCCAGCCCCAGCATTTT
CDR3aa: CASSVGAIQPQHF

abundance: many
v_gene: TRBV7-8
d_gene: NA
j_gene: TRBJ1-5
len: 14
CDR3nt: TGTGCCAGCAGCCTACTATCGGGCAATCAGCCCCAGCATTTT
CDR3aa: CASSLLSGNQPQHF

abundance: many
v_gene: TRBV7-9
d_gene: NA
j_gene: TRBJ2-7
len: 13
CDR3nt: TGTGCCAGCAGCTTAGAAAACTTCTACGAGCAGTACTTC
CDR3aa: CASSLENFYEQYF

abundance: many
v_gene: TRBV19
d_gene: NA
j_gene: TRBJ1-2
len: 15
CDR3nt: TGTGCCAGTAGCGAATGGACCCTCGGGGACTATGGCTACACCTTC
CDR3aa: CASSEWTLGDYGYTF

abundance: many
v_gene: TRBV6-5
d_gene: NA
j_gene: TRBJ2-5
len: 14
CDR3nt: TGTGCCAGCAGTTACGGTACCGGGAGTGAGACCCAGTACTTC
CDR3aa: CASSYGTGSETQYF

abundance: NA
v_gene: TRBV2
d_gene: NA
j_gene: TRBJ1-5
len: 14
CDR3nt: TGTGCCAGCAGAGCTACCAGGGAAGATCAGCCCCAGCATTTT
CDR3aa: CASRATREDQPQHF

abundance: many
v_gene: TRBV2
d_gene: NA
j_gene: TRBJ2-7
len: 12
CDR3nt: TGTGCCAGCAGTGAACGCGGCTACGAGCAGTACTTC
CDR3aa: CASSERGYEQYF

abundance: NA
v_gene: TRBV18
d_gene: NA
j_gene: TRBJ2-7
len: 13
CDR3nt: TGTGCCAGCTCGCCAAACGCCGACTACGAGCAGTACTTC
CDR3aa: CASSPNADYEQYF

abundance: NA
v_gene: TRBV3-1
d_gene: TRBD1
j_gene: TRBJ2-7
len: 16
CDR3nt: TGTGCCAGCAGCCAAGATCCACTGACAGGGGGTTACGAGCAGTACTTC
CDR3aa: CASSQDPLTGGYEQYF

abundance: many
v_gene: TRBV7-2
d_gene: NA
j_gene: TRBJ1-2
len: 12
CDR3nt: TGTGCCAGCGGGGACACAAACTATGGCTACACCTTC
CDR3aa: CASGDTNYGYTF

abundance: NA
v_gene: TRBV28
d_gene: NA
j_gene: TRBJ2-1
len: 14
CDR3nt: TGTGCCAGCCTAAGTGGCGATGGGTACAATGAGCAGTTCTTC
CDR3aa: CASLSGDGYNEQFF

abundance: many
v_gene: TRBV27
d_gene: NA
j_gene: TRBJ2-5
len: 13
CDR3nt: TGTGCCAGCAGTCCCCCTTTGAAAGAGACCCAGTACTTC
CDR3aa: CASSPPLKETQYF

abundance: NA
v_gene: TRBV28
d_gene: NA
j_gene: TRBJ2-5
len: 14
CDR3nt: TGTGCCAGCAGTTCCCGTAGGGGGGTCGAGACCCAGTACTTC
CDR3aa: CASSSRRGVETQYF